Below, 15 T cell receptor beta chains from the same sample are listed, as sequenced in a study of blood T cell repertoires in COVID-19. The data were produced by immunoSEQ multiplex PCR, yet TCRdb's version contains in-frame clones alone and is incomplete. The table has 150,000 to 200,000 clones, 84% seen once. Sequenced input: PBMCs or T cells enriched from blood (not recorded which). The receptors shown here come from a woman in her thirties who had been exposed to COVID-19.

This clone occurred once. The chain uses TRBV13 and TRBJ1-2; the D gene is possibly TRBD1 (6 bases). Per the germline V gene, CDR1 is PRHDT and CDR2 is FYEKMQ (reference sequence). The CDR3 spans 14 residues. With 4 bases removed from V and 7 bases from J, the gap between germline ends came to 16 bases. The CDR3 loop is CASSSGRGRGGYTF. The CDR3 DNA reads as TGTGCCAGCAGCTCCGGCCGTGGCAGGGGTGGCTACACCTTC.

This chain uses TRBV12-3 or TRBV12-4 with TRBJ2-2; D is possibly TRBD2 (6 bases). This CDR3 has 12 amino acids. Trimming removed 6 bases at V and 13 bases at J, with 15 bases between. CDR3 protein: CASSQGLDGLFF. Here the CDR3 DNA reads TGTGCCAGCAGCCAGGGACTTGATGGGCTGTTTTTT.

The rearrangement links TRBV5-1 to TRBJ1-4, with D maybe TRBD1 (5 bases). Germline V gene lookup returns CDR1 SGHRS and CDR2 YFSETQ. V dropped 1 base and J dropped 6 bases, with 13 bases sitting between them. The CDR3 length is 15 residues. The CDR3 nucleotides read TGCGCCAGCAGCTTGAGTGGCGGGACGGATGAAAAACTGTTTTTT. It is translated as CASSLSGGTDEKLFF.

The genes are TRBV18 and TRBJ1-5; a possible D gene is TRBD1 (5 bases). Germline CDR1 reads KGHSH; CDR2 reads LQKENI. CDR3 size: 14 residues. Trimming stripped 1 base from V and 1 base from J, with 5 bases between. This CDR3 is CASSPQGSNQPQHF. In DNA, the CDR3 is TGTGCCAGCTCACCACAGGGGAGCAATCAGCCCCAGCATTTT.

The chain couples TRBV6-6 to TRBJ1-1, with D unresolved. There are 15 residues in the CDR3. V was shortened by 0 bases and J by 2 bases, with 10 bases between the two germline ends. Germline V gene lookup returns CDR1 MNHNY and CDR2 SVGAGI (reference sequence). The DNA for the CDR3 is TGTGCCAGCAGTTACTCGATACTCTCTAACACTGAAGCTTTCTTT. Amino acids: CASSYSILSNTEAFF.

The DNA for the CDR3 is TGCGCCAGCAGCTTGGGGGACTCGGATTATCAAGAGACCCAGTACTTC. It is translated as CASSLGDSDYQETQYF. The V gene is TRBV5-1, the J gene TRBJ2-5; the D gene is possibly TRBD2 (6 bases). The CDR3 consists of 16 residues. The ends were cut back, 0 bases at V and 2 bases at J, with 14 bases in the middle. CDR1 is SGHRS, CDR2 YFSETQ, per germline.

This chain uses TRBV4-1 with TRBJ2-7; 9 bases map to TRBD1. The CDR3 spans 15 residues. The J segment lost 1 base and the V segment lost 2 bases, leaving 3 bases of the junction unmatched. Looked up from germline, CDR1 is MGHRA and CDR2 is YSYEKL. CDR3 sequence reads: CASSQPGQGSYEQYF. CDR3 bases: TGCGCCAGCAGCCAACCTGGACAGGGGTCCTACGAGCAGTACTTC.

This clone showed up just a few times. This chain connects TRBV19 to TRBJ1-6; unclear D gene. The V gene's germline CDR1 is LNHDA and CDR2 SQIVND (reference sequence). The V end was cut by 3 bases, the J end by 4 bases, with 13 bases between. The CDR3 length is 16 residues. In nucleotides, the CDR3 is TGTGCCAGTAGTATGAACAGAGACCATTATAATTCACCCCTCCACTTT. Translating it yields CASSMNRDHYNSPLHF. Full variable domain (rest looked up from reference TRBV19 and TRBJ1-6): DGGITQSPKYLFRKEGQNVTLSCEQNLNHDAMYWYRQDPGQGLRLIYYSQIVNDFQKGDIAEGYSVSREKKESFPLTVTSAQKNPTAFYLCASSMNRDHYNSPLHFGNGTRLTVT.

The rearrangement links TRBV5-4 to TRBJ2-3, with 9 bases that match TRBD2. Germline CDR1 is SGHNT and CDR2 is YYREEE (reference sequence). The CDR3 has 17 amino acids. J lost 0 bases, V lost 5 bases, and 10 bases had no gene match. CDR3 amino acids: CASRFLGTSRSTDTQYF. The CDR3 DNA reads TGTGCCAGCAGGTTCTTAGGGACTAGCCGTAGCACAGATACGCAGTATTTT.

This clone showed up just once. The J gene is TRBJ2-1, the V gene TRBV6-5; 8 bases map to TRBD1. Germline V gene lookup returns CDR1 MNHEY and CDR2 SVGAGI. Trimming at V came to 6 bases and at J to 7 bases, leaving 2 bases not matched to a gene. The CDR3 is 12 amino acids. DNA for the CDR3: TGTGCCAGCAGACAGGGGGTGAATGAGCAGTTCTTC. Translation: CASRQGVNEQFF.

This clone was seen a single time. This sequence joins TRBV10-3 and TRBJ2-1, with 7 bases fitting TRBD2. The CDR3 is 18 amino acids. The germline V gene encodes CDR1 ENHRY and CDR2 SYGVKD. J lost 4 bases, V lost 4 bases, and 16 bases had no gene match. In DNA form, the CDR3 reads TGTGCCATCAGTGGTTCTCTTTCGGGTCTAGCGGATTACAATGAGCAGTTCTTC. As protein: CAISGSLSGLADYNEQFF.

In this sample, this clone turned up once. This chain links TRBV2 with TRBJ1-6, with 10 nucleotides matching TRBD1. Germline assignment: CDR1 SNHLY and CDR2 FYNNEI. Trimming at V came to 5 bases and at J to 9 bases, leaving 7 bases not matched to a gene. The CDR3 contains 15 residues. The CDR3 sequence: CASSLRQGASSPLHF. CDR3 sequence (DNA): TGTGCCAGCAGTTTAAGACAGGGGGCGAGTTCACCCCTCCACTTT.

By share of the sample, this clone is medium-sized. The chain links TRBV7-9 to TRBJ1-2, with 7 positions matching TRBD1. J lost 3 bases, V lost 1 base, and 8 bases had no gene match. The germline V gene encodes CDR1 SEHNR and CDR2 FQNEAQ (reference sequence). This CDR3 region has 16 residues. For the CDR3, the DNA is TGTGCCAGCAGCTTAGTGCTAACAGGGGTGTACTATGGCTACACCTTC. As protein: CASSLVLTGVYYGYTF.

The chain links TRBV4-2 to TRBJ2-3; 15 bases map to TRBD2. This CDR3 has 19 amino acids. Trimming at V came to 0 bases and at J to 4 bases, leaving 8 bases not matched to a gene. The V gene's germline CDR1 is LGHNA and CDR2 YNFKEQ. The CDR3: CASSQDMGTSGGPADTQYF. The DNA of the CDR3 is TGTGCCAGCAGCCAAGATATGGGGACTAGCGGGGGGCCGGCAGATACGCAGTATTTT.

This clone was observed a few times. This chain connects TRBV5-5 to TRBJ2-2, with D perhaps matching TRBD2 (5 bases). Trimming removed 3 bases from V and 0 bases from J, with 9 bases in between. The CDR3 sequence is 15 residues long. Germline CDR1 and CDR2: SGHKS and YYEKEE (reference sequence). In DNA, the CDR3 is TGTGCCAGCAGCTGGGGAGCCACGAACACCGGGGAGCTGTTTTTT. It yields the protein CASSWGATNTGELFF.